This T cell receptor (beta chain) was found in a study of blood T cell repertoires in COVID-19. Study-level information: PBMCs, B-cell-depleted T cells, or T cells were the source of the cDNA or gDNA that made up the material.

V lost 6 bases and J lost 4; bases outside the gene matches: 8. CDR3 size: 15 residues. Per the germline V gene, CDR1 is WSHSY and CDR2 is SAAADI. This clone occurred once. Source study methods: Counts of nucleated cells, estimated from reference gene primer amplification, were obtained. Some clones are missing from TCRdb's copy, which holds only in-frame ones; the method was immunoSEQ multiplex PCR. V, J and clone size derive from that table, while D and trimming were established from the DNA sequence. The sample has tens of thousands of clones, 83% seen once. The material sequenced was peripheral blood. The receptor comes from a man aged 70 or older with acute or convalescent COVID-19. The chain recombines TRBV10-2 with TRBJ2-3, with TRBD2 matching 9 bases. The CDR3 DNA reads TGCGCCAGCAGAAATAGCGGGAGAGGGGCAGATACGCAGTATTTT. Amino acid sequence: CASRNSGRGADTQYF.